These 22 T cell receptor beta chains were all obtained from the same sample, sequenced in a study of blood T cells in healthy people across ages. The second PCR ran roughly 6 to 12 cycles with a sample-barcoded 5' primer and J-beta primers. TCRdb itself ran the 5' RACE reads through MiXCR, one entry per CDR3 protein. The sample lists some 940,000 distinct CDR3 sequences; 29% were seen once. These sequences were also reported in another study, on T cells of mothers and their children.

The sample comprised blood. Receptors originate from a woman between 35 and 50 years old in good health.

CDR3: CASSQDRGDADTQYF. The CDR3 DNA reads TGCGCCAGCAGCCAGGACAGGGGAGACGCAGATACGCAGTATTTT. V gene TRBV5-1 combines with J gene TRBJ2-3; 9 bases are shared with TRBD1. This CDR3 is 15 amino acids long. Unmatched junction bases numbered 7, after V lost 4 bases and J lost 4 bases. Germline V lookup: CDR1 SGHRS, CDR2 YFSETQ.

The genes are TRBV29-1 and TRBJ1-1; unclear D gene. The germline V gene has CDR1 SQVTM and CDR2 ANQGSEA. This CDR3 has 11 residues. The V end lost 1 base, the J end lost 5 bases, and 5 bases lay between the germline ends. CDR3 region: CSVEARTEAFF. The CDR3 region has the DNA TGCAGCGTTGAAGCCCGAACTGAAGCTTTCTTT.

A few counts support this clonotype. V gene TRBV5-1 combines with J gene TRBJ2-5; 12 positions agree with TRBD2. The CDR3 is made up of 16 amino acids. Trimming at V came to 4 bases and at J to 4 bases, leaving 8 bases not matched to a gene. Germline V gives CDR1 SGHRS, CDR2 YFSETQ. CDR3 in DNA: TGCGCCAGCAGCCCGGCGGCTAGCGGGGGGGCAGAGACCCAGTACTTC. Its protein product is CASSPAASGGAETQYF.

The chain recombines TRBV12-3 or TRBV12-4 with TRBJ1-3; TRBD1 is a possible D gene (6 bases). Trimming shortened V by 7 bases and J by 2 bases, and 9 bases separated the two germline ends. The CDR3 is made up of 13 amino acids. In DNA form, the CDR3 reads TGTGCCAGCACCAGGGACACTGGAAACACCATATATTTT. Translating gives CASTRDTGNTIYF.

Only a few counts were recorded for this clonotype. This chain joins TRBV4-3 and TRBJ1-2; D remains unclear. Between the trimmed V and J ends, which lost 1 base and 13 bases, there was a span of 22 bases. The germline V gene has CDR1 LGHNA and CDR2 YSLEER. CDR3 length: 15 residues. CDR3 sequence (DNA): TGCGCCAGCAGCCAAGCCCGCTTGGATAGGTCCTCCTGCACCTTC. Its protein is CASSQARLDRSSCTF.

Remarks on this clonotype: Being one base from a much bigger clone, this may be a read error. This chain links TRBV29-1 with TRBJ2-7, with D uncertain. Germline V gives CDR1 SQVTM, CDR2 ANQGSEA. The CDR3 has 11 residues. The V and J ends lost 6 bases and 7 bases respectively, with 13 bases between them. The CDR3 DNA sequence: TGCAGCGTGATAAGCCTGGGTGAGCAGTACTTC. Translated: CSVISLGEQYF.

As concerns this clonotype: Just one base apart from a much larger clone, this may be a read error. The chain joins TRBV29-1 to TRBJ2-7; possible D gene TRBD2, 6 bases. The J call is doubtful: the DNA matches TRBJ2-5 better. The germline gives CDR1 SQVTM, CDR2 ANQGSEA. The CDR3 sequence is 12 residues long. The CDR3 sequence: CSMDWRGKTQYF. For the CDR3, the DNA is TGCAGCATGGATTGGAGGGGAAAGACCCAGTACTTC.

The chain links TRBV27 to TRBJ2-1, with D possibly being TRBD2 (7 bases). TRBJ2-7 matches the DNA end more closely, so the J call is doubtful. Germline V lookup: CDR1 MNHEY, CDR2 SMNVEV (reference sequence). The CDR3 consists of 16 residues. CDR3 loop: CASVGAPGGSYNEQYF. CDR3 sequence (DNA): TGTGCCAGTGTTGGGGCACCGGGGGGCTCCTACAATGAGCAGTACTTC.

This rearrangement joins TRBV4-2 to TRBJ1-5; TRBD1 agrees at 10 bases. The V gene's germline CDR1 is LGHNA and CDR2 YNFKEQ. The CDR3 length is 17 residues. V gave up 5 bases and J gave up 7 bases; unmatched junction bases: 14. The CDR3 nucleotides read TGTGCCAGCAGCTCCGGGACAGGGGAGGACTCGAGGCAGCCCCAGCATTTT. This translates into CASSSGTGEDSRQPQHF.

The gene calls are TRBV14 and TRBJ2-7, with D possibly matching TRBD1 (6 bases). V was trimmed by 3 bases and J by 6 bases, leaving 18 bases between them. This CDR3 region has 15 residues. Germline CDR1 reads SGHDN; CDR2 reads FVKESK. The CDR3 DNA reads as TGTGCCAGCAGCCAGCAACAGGGTATGGGGTCCGAGCAGTACTTC. It specifies CASSQQQGMGSEQYF.

This clonotype has at least ten counts. V is TRBV7-9 and J is TRBJ2-1; 10 bases map to TRBD2. Germline V gene lookup returns CDR1 SEHNR and CDR2 FQNEAQ (reference sequence). The CDR3 is 15 amino acids. The J segment lost 4 bases and the V segment lost 5 bases, leaving 5 bases of the junction unmatched. The CDR3 nucleotides read TGTGCCAGCAGCCCGACTAGCGGGCCTTACAATGAGCAGTTCTTC. It is translated as CASSPTSGPYNEQFF.

V usage is TRBV5-1 and J usage is TRBJ2-3, with 8 bases fitting TRBD1. This CDR3 region has 15 residues. V was pared by 4 bases and J by 4 bases, with 8 bases of the junction left unmatched. CDR1 SGHRS and CDR2 YFSETQ come from the germline V gene. The CDR3 region has the DNA TGCGCCAGCAGCATAAGACAGGGGCGGCCAGATACGCAGTATTTT. This translates into CASSIRQGRPDTQYF.

This clonotype was counted a few times. The CDR3 protein is CASSLSVVAFF. The CDR3 coding sequence is TGTGCCAGCAGTTTATCCGTTGTGGCTTTCTTT. This chain joins TRBV12-3 or TRBV12-4 and TRBJ1-1; no clear D gene. There are 11 residues in the CDR3. V was pared by 2 bases and J by 11 bases, with 9 bases between.

This clonotype was detected ten times or more. The V and J genes are TRBV20-1 and TRBJ2-7; tentatively, D is TRBD1 or TRBD2 (6 bases each). Deletions cut 4 bases from V and 6 bases from J, with 13 bases between. This CDR3 has 12 amino acids. Germline V gives CDR1 DFQATT, CDR2 SNEGSKA (reference sequence). CDR3 loop: CSANGGGIEQYF. As DNA, the CDR3 is TGCAGTGCTAATGGAGGGGGGATCGAGCAGTACTTC.

This clonotype was counted only a few times. The genes are TRBV6-4 and TRBJ2-3; 9 nucleotides agree with TRBD2. J was trimmed by 4 bases and V by 6 bases; bases with no gene match: 14. The CDR3 length is 17 residues. Germline CDR1 is MRHNA and CDR2 is SNTAGT. As DNA, the CDR3 is TGTGCCAGCAGCCCCTTCGGTAGCGGGGGAGGGTCAGATACGCAGTATTTT. Protein product: CASSPFGSGGGSDTQYF.

The V and J genes are TRBV4-3 and TRBJ2-5; D is ambiguous. The J call may be in error: the DNA end matches TRBJ2-7 better. CDR3 length: 14 residues. CDR1 and CDR2 (germline): LGHNA, YSLEER. For the CDR3, the DNA is TGCGCCAGCAGCCAAGAACTGATCGGGTACGAGCAGTACTTC. It encodes CASSQELIGYEQYF.

This clonotype occurred a few times. The chain couples TRBV12-3 or TRBV12-4 to TRBJ2-1; D is perhaps TRBD2 (5 bases). Between the trimmed V and J ends, which lost 1 base and 3 bases, there was a span of 7 bases. The CDR3 is 14 amino acids. The CDR3 region is CASSLELDYNEQFF. The CDR3 DNA is TGTGCCAGCAGTTTAGAACTAGACTACAATGAGCAGTTCTTC.

This clonotype was seen a few times. The genes are TRBV9 and TRBJ2-5; 7 positions agree with TRBD1. The CDR3 contains 15 residues. V lost 0 bases and J lost 5; bases outside the gene matches: 7. Germline V gene data show CDR1 as SGDLS and CDR2 as YYNGEE. In DNA, the CDR3 is TGTGCCAGCAGCGTAGATTTCGGGACAGTGGAGACCCAGTACTTC. Translating it yields CASSVDFGTVETQYF.

This clonotype was seen many times. This chain uses TRBV9 with TRBJ2-7; D remains unclear. CDR1 and CDR2 from the germline V gene are SGDLS and YYNGEE. Trimming took off 0 bases at V and 0 bases at J, with 10 bases between the two ends. This CDR3 spans 15 amino acids. CDR3 sequence reads: CASSVGTISSYEQYF. In DNA, the CDR3 is TGTGCCAGCAGCGTAGGAACCATTAGCTCCTACGAGCAGTACTTC.

The chain has TRBV5-1 and TRBJ2-1; 12 bases are shared with TRBD1. Germline CDR1 and CDR2: SGHRS and YFSETQ. The CDR3 contains 15 residues. Trimming took 4 bases from V and 10 from J; bases not matched to a gene: 9. The CDR3 here is CASSPGTGGSYEQFF. CDR3 bases: TGCGCCAGCAGCCCAGGGACAGGGGGCTCCTACGAGCAGTTCTTC.

The chain employs TRBV28 and TRBJ1-5; D unclear. Trimming pared 7 bases from V and 2 bases from J, leaving 15 bases between. The germline CDR1 and CDR2 sequences are MDHEN and SYDVKM. The CDR3 totals 15 residues. CDR3 nucleotide sequence: TGTGCCAGCACTTGGAGGCCCTCGGGCAATCAGCCCCAGCATTTT. Protein: CASTWRPSGNQPQHF.

This clonotype has more than one count but fewer than ten. The rearrangement uses TRBV10-3 and TRBJ1-1, with no clear D. V was clipped by 4 bases and J by 1 base, with 4 bases between them. This CDR3 comprises 12 residues. The germline gives CDR1 ENHRY, CDR2 SYGVKD. The CDR3 DNA follows: TGTGCCATCAGTGGCAGGAACACTGAAGCTTTCTTT. Encoded protein: CAISGRNTEAFF.